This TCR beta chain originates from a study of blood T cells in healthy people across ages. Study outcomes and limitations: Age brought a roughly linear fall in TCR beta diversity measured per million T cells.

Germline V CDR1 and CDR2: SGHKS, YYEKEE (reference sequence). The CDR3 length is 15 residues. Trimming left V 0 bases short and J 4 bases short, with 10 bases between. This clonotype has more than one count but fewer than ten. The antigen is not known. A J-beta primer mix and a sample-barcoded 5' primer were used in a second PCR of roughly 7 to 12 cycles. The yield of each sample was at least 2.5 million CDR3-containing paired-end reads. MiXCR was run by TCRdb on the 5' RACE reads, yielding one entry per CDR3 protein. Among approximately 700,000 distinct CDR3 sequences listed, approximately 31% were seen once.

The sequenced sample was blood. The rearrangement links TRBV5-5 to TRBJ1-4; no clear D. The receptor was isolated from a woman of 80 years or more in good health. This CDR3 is CASSLVAQYNEKLFF. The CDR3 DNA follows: TGTGCCAGCAGCTTGGTAGCTCAGTATAATGAAAAACTGTTTTTT.